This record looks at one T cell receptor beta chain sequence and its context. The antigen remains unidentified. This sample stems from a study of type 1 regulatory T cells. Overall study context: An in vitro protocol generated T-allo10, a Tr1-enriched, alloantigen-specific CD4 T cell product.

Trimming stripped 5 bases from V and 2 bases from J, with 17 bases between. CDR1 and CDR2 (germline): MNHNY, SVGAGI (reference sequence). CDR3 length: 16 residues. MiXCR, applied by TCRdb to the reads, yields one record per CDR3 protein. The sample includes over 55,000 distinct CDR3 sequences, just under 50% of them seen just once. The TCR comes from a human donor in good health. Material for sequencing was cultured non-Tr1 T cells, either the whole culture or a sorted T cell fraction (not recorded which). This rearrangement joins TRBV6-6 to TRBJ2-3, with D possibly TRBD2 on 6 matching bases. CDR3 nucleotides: TGTGCCAGCAGTCCTCCTACAGCGGGTCCCACAGATACGCAGTATTTT. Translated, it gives CASSPPTAGPTDTQYF.